The 29 T cell receptor beta chains below were found in one sample sequenced in a study of blood T cell repertoires in COVID-19. Libraries were prepared by immunoSEQ multiplex PCR; TCRdb keeps only in-frame clonotypes and omits some of them. This sample has approximately 350,000 clones, with approximately 90% found just once. The sequenced sample consisted of peripheral blood. The origin of the receptors is a woman between 18 and 30 years old who had recovered from COVID-19.

This chain links TRBV10-2 with TRBJ1-1; no definite D call. The CDR3 has 12 amino acids. V lost 6 bases to trimming and J lost 7 bases, with 12 bases between them. Germline V gene data show CDR1 as WSHSY and CDR2 as SAAADI. CDR3 nucleotides: TGCGCCAGCAGACGTACGGGGTTTGAAGCTTTCTTT. Protein: CASRRTGFEAFF.

This chain links TRBV5-1 with TRBJ1-1, with D maybe TRBD1 (6 bases). From germline, CDR1 is SGHRS and CDR2 YFSETQ. The V end was cut by 0 bases, the J end by 0 bases, with 9 bases between. The CDR3 sequence is 15 residues long. The CDR3 protein is CASSLVGGLNTEAFF. As DNA, the CDR3 is TGCGCCAGCAGCTTGGTGGGGGGGCTGAACACTGAAGCTTTCTTT.

The chain joins TRBV15 to TRBJ1-1, with 7 bases that match TRBD1. V dropped 5 bases and J dropped 3; count of bases not matched to a gene: 9. The CDR3 contains 15 residues. The germline V gene encodes CDR1 LNHNV and CDR2 YYDKDF (reference sequence). The CDR3, as DNA: TGTGCCACCAGCCGCGACAGGGTTTCGGACACTGAAGCTTTCTTT. Protein sequence: CATSRDRVSDTEAFF.

This clone has a single count. The V call is TRBV18, the J call TRBJ2-1, with 11 bases aligning to TRBD2. The CDR3 is 17 residues long. Per the germline V gene, CDR1 is KGHSH and CDR2 is LQKENI. Trimming removed 2 bases from V and 5 bases from J; junction bases left unmatched: 8. CDR3 protein: CASSPSGGLAGNNEQFF. The CDR3 nucleotides read TGTGCCAGCTCACCATCGGGAGGACTAGCGGGTAACAATGAGCAGTTCTTC. The variable domain in full, with the rest retrieved from reference TRBV18 and TRBJ2-1, is NAGVMQNPRHLVRRRGQEARLRCSPMKGHSHVYWYRQLPEEGLKFMVYLQKENIIDESGMPKERFSAEFPKEGPSILRIQQVVRGDSAAYFCASSPSGGLAGNNEQFFGPGTRLTVL.

This clone was counted only a few times. The V gene is TRBV6-5, the J gene TRBJ2-5, with a possible D match to TRBD2 (5 bases). Germline V CDR1 and CDR2: MNHEY, SVGAGI. The CDR3 contains 14 residues. The ends were cut back, 6 bases at V and 1 base at J, with 12 bases in the middle. CDR3 in amino acids: CASSPVAPQETQYF. The CDR3 region has the DNA TGTGCCAGCAGCCCAGTAGCGCCCCAAGAGACCCAGTACTTC.

The chain combines TRBV7-9 with TRBJ2-1; maybe TRBD2 (6 bases). This CDR3 spans 11 amino acids. Germline V gives CDR1 SEHNR, CDR2 FQNEAQ (reference sequence). The CDR3 protein is CGEEAYNEQFF. The CDR3 coding sequence is TGTGGGGAGGAGGCCTACAATGAGCAGTTCTTC.

The chain employs TRBV20-1 and TRBJ1-3; maybe TRBD1 (5 bases). CDR3 length: 11 amino acids. CDR1 and CDR2 from the germline V gene are DFQATT and SNEGSKA (reference sequence). Between the trimmed V and J ends, which lost 8 bases and 4 bases, there was a span of 9 bases. This CDR3 is CSPRQGNTIYF. DNA of the CDR3: TGCAGTCCAAGACAGGGAAACACCATATATTTT.

This chain connects TRBV12-5 to TRBJ2-1, with a weak D call TRBD2 (5 bases). Germline CDR1 and CDR2: LGHNT and FRNRAP. The CDR3 totals 13 residues. Trimming removed 7 bases from V and 4 bases from J, with 11 bases in between. CDR3 in amino acids: CASAPGSYNEQFF. The CDR3 DNA reads TGTGCTAGTGCACCGGGATCGTACAATGAGCAGTTCTTC.

The chain combines TRBV11-3 with TRBJ1-1, with D possibly TRBD1 on 6 matching bases. There are 17 residues in the CDR3. V was pared by 1 base and J by 0 bases, with 15 bases between. CDR1 SGHNT and CDR2 YENEEA come from the germline V gene. In DNA, the CDR3 is TGTGCCAGCAGCTTAGTACGAACAGGGACGATGAACACTGAAGCTTTCTTT. This translates into CASSLVRTGTMNTEAFF.

The chain is built from TRBV18 and TRBJ1-4; D may be TRBD1 (5 bases). The CDR3 contains 14 residues. V gave up 3 bases and J gave up 5 bases, with 10 bases separating them. CDR1 is KGHSH, CDR2 LQKENI, per germline. CDR3 DNA: TGTGCCAGCTCACCGGGGCCCCCAAATGAAAAACTGTTTTTT. Its protein product is CASSPGPPNEKLFF.

The chain employs TRBV15 and TRBJ2-5; TRBD2 might be the D (5 bases). The V end lost 3 bases, the J end lost 5 bases, and 13 bases lay between the germline ends. Germline V gene data show CDR1 as LNHNV and CDR2 as YYDKDF (reference sequence). This CDR3 spans 14 amino acids. The CDR3 nucleotides read TGTGCCACCAGCAGTCGTTCGGGGTGGGAGACCCAGTACTTC. Translated: CATSSRSGWETQYF.

The gene calls are TRBV2 and TRBJ2-5; D remains ambiguous. V dropped 6 bases and J dropped 3 bases, with 5 bases sitting between them. The V gene's germline CDR1 is SNHLY and CDR2 FYNNEI. The CDR3 is made up of 11 amino acids. DNA for the CDR3: TGTGCCAGCAGAGAGGAAGAGACCCAGTACTTC. Encoded protein: CASREEETQYF.

This chain links TRBV4-1 with TRBJ2-1; D is perhaps TRBD1 (5 bases). CDR1 is MGHRA and CDR2 is YSYEKL in the germline V gene. This CDR3 has 15 residues. Deletions cut 0 bases from V and 8 bases from J, with 14 bases between. CDR3 region: CASSQEDSGYDEQFF. The CDR3 DNA is TGCGCCAGCAGCCAAGAAGACTCAGGGTACGATGAGCAGTTCTTC.

The chain employs TRBV9 and TRBJ2-5; D ambiguous. V was cut by 1 base and J by 0 bases, with 10 bases left in between. Germline-derived CDR1 and CDR2 are SGDLS and YYNGEE. The CDR3 length is 15 residues. CDR3 sequence (DNA): TGTGCCAGCAGCGTAACCCACGCGTACCAAGAGACCCAGTACTTC. Protein: CASSVTHAYQETQYF.

The V call is TRBV30, the J call TRBJ1-4; a weak D match, TRBD1 (5 bases). The CDR3 is made up of 13 amino acids. V lost 4 bases, J lost 3 bases, and 9 bases lay in between. Germline V gives CDR1 GTSNPN, CDR2 SVGIG (reference sequence). The CDR3 loop is CAWTGGANEKLFF. DNA of the CDR3: TGTGCCTGGACGGGGGGAGCTAATGAAAAACTGTTTTTT.

This clone appeared once. The CDR3 DNA reads as TGTGCCACCAGTGCCCCAACTAGCAGTTCCTACAATGAGCAGTTCTTC. Protein sequence: CATSAPTSSSYNEQFF. This chain uses TRBV24-1 with TRBJ2-1; tentative D call: TRBD2 (6 bases). CDR3 length equals 16 residues. Germline CDR1 KGHDR, CDR2 SFDVKD. V was shortened by 5 bases and J by 1 base, with 14 bases between the two germline ends.

In its sample, this clone was seen once. The chain uses TRBV20-1 and TRBJ2-1; 9 nucleotides match TRBD2. This CDR3 region has 15 residues. Trimming took 3 bases from V and 7 from J; bases not matched to a gene: 10. Per germline, CDR1 DFQATT and CDR2 SNEGSKA (reference sequence). In nucleotides, the CDR3 is TGCAGTGCTAGTCGTGTGACTAGCGGATCGAATGAGCAGTTCTTC. Residues: CSASRVTSGSNEQFF.

This clone appeared once. The chain recombines TRBV19 with TRBJ1-2; the match to TRBD1 covers 9 bases. Germline loops: CDR1 LNHDA, CDR2 SQIVND (reference sequence). The trim removed 6 bases at V and 4 bases at J, leaving 6 bases unmatched. The length of the CDR3 is 14 residues. CDR3 in DNA: TGTGCCAGTAGGGACAGGGGTTTCGTCTATGGCTACACCTTC. Translation: CASRDRGFVYGYTF.

The rearrangement joins TRBV6-5 to TRBJ2-3; the D gene is possibly TRBD1 (7 bases). Between the trimmed V and J ends, which lost 8 bases and 0 bases, there was a span of 15 bases. The CDR3 sequence is 15 residues long. The germline CDR1 and CDR2 sequences are MNHEY and SVGAGI. DNA of the CDR3: TGTGCCAGCTGGGACAGCGGGTTAAGCACAGATACGCAGTATTTT. It yields the protein CASWDSGLSTDTQYF.

Comments on this clone: This specimen includes other DNA sequences encoding the same CDR3. V and J are TRBV4-1 and TRBJ1-5, with TRBD1 identical over 9 bases. V shed 4 bases, J shed 6 bases, and the junction held 4 bases outside the gene matches. CDR3 length equals 14 residues. Looked up from germline, CDR1 is MGHRA and CDR2 is YSYEKL. DNA of the CDR3: TGCGCCAGCAGCCCCCGACAGGGGGGTCAGCCCCAGCATTTT. This translates into CASSPRQGGQPQHF.

This sequence joins TRBV19 and TRBJ1-4; a weak D match, TRBD1 (6 bases). CDR1 and CDR2 from the germline V gene are LNHDA and SQIVND (reference sequence). V gave up 3 bases and J gave up 1 base, with 9 bases separating them. The CDR3 consists of 15 residues. CDR3 amino acids: CASSILGGTNEKLFF. In DNA, the CDR3 is TGTGCCAGTAGTATCCTAGGGGGAACTAATGAAAAACTGTTTTTT.

This rearrangement joins TRBV5-1 to TRBJ1-2; D remains ambiguous. The CDR3 extends over 14 amino acids. Trimming shortened V by 2 bases and J by 5 bases, and 13 bases separated the two germline ends. Germline V gene sequence: CDR1 SGHRS, CDR2 YFSETQ. CDR3 sequence reads: CASSLEADGYGYTF. CDR3 DNA: TGCGCCAGCAGCTTAGAGGCCGACGGGTATGGCTACACCTTC. The complete variable domain, with remaining parts taken from reference TRBV5-1 and TRBJ1-2, reads KAGVTQTPRYLIKTRGQQVTLSCSPISGHRSVSWYQQTPGQGLQFLFEYFSETQRNKGNFPGRFSGRQFSNSRSEMNVSTLELGDSALYLCASSLEADGYGYTFGSGTRLTVV.

The CDR3: CASRPGGAGGKETQYF. The CDR3 DNA reads TGTGCCAGCAGGCCTGGCGGAGCGGGAGGGAAGGAGACCCAGTACTTC. This rearrangement joins TRBV3-1 (or the pseudogene TRBV3-2) to TRBJ2-5, with 10 bases that match TRBD2. Germline values: CDR1 LGHDT, CDR2 YNNKEL (reference sequence). The V segment lost 6 bases and the J segment 5 bases; nucleotides outside the gene matches: 12. CDR3 length equals 16 residues.

This chain joins TRBV28 and TRBJ1-5; D might be TRBD1 (5 bases). This CDR3 is built from 16 residues. CDR1 and CDR2 from the germline V gene are MDHEN and SYDVKM. Trimming stripped 7 bases from V and 2 bases from J, with 18 bases between. CDR3 protein: CASTPVGGFGNQPQHF. CDR3 nucleotide sequence: TGTGCCAGCACCCCAGTGGGGGGTTTTGGCAATCAGCCCCAGCATTTT.

The chain joins TRBV10-1 to TRBJ2-1; no clear D gene. The germline V and J ends were trimmed by 3 bases and 6 bases, with 9 bases remaining between them. Per the germline V gene, CDR1 is WNHNN and CDR2 is SYGVQD (reference sequence). The CDR3 runs 13 residues. The CDR3 DNA reads TGCGCCAGCAGTGACCCTGGGCCCAATGAGCAGTTCTTC. Protein product: CASSDPGPNEQFF.

The V call is TRBV19, the J call TRBJ1-2; a possible D gene is TRBD1 (6 bases). Trimming left V 4 bases short and J 4 bases short, with 13 bases between. CDR1 and CDR2 (germline): LNHDA, SQIVND (reference sequence). There are 14 residues in the CDR3. This chain's CDR3 is CASSNRTELYGYTF. The CDR3 bases are TGTGCCAGTAGTAATCGGACAGAGCTCTATGGCTACACCTTC.

This clone was detected only a few times. The chain couples TRBV6-5 to TRBJ1-1; the D gene is possibly TRBD1 (5 bases). V lost 6 bases, J lost 4 bases, and 12 bases lay in between. The germline V gene encodes CDR1 MNHEY and CDR2 SVGAGI. This CDR3 contains 13 residues. The CDR3 sequence is CASRPDSPTEAFF. CDR3 bases: TGTGCCAGCAGACCTGACAGTCCCACTGAAGCTTTCTTT.

The chain recombines TRBV28 with TRBJ2-3; weak D call: TRBD1 (5 bases). V dropped 2 bases and J dropped 2 bases, with 11 bases sitting between them. The CDR3 is 15 amino acids. Germline loops: CDR1 MDHEN, CDR2 SYDVKM. CDR3 bases: TGTGCCAGCAGTTTACCAGGGATGCTCACAGATACGCAGTATTTT. Encoded protein: CASSLPGMLTDTQYF.

In nucleotides, the CDR3 is TGTGCCAGCAGTTACGATATCGACAGTCCTGAGTACTACGAGCAGTACGTC. Translating it yields CASSYDIDSPEYYEQYV. The rearrangement joins TRBV6-2 or TRBV6-3 to TRBJ2-7, with a weak D call TRBD1 (5 bases). V gave up 2 bases and J gave up 3 bases, with 20 bases separating them. From germline, CDR1 is MNHEY and CDR2 SVGEGT. The CDR3 runs 17 residues.